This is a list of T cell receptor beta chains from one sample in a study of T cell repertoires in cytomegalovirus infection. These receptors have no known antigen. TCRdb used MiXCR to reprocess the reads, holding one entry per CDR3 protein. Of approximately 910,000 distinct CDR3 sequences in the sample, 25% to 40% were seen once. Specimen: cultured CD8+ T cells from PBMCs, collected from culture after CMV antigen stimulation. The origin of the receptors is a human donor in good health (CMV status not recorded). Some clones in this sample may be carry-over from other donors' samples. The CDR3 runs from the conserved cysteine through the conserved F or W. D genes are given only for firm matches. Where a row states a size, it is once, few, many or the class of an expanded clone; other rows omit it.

cdr3_aa: CASTEAGGQGYTF
cdr3_nt: TGTGCCAGCACCGAGGCCGGGGGACAGGGCTACACCTTC
clone_size: NA
v_call: TRBV27
j_call: TRBJ1-2
d_call: TRBD1

cdr3_aa: CVSSSPAEQFF
cdr3_nt: TGTGTCAGCAGCTCCCCCGCAGAGCAGTTCTTC
clone_size: NA
v_call: TRBV7-8
j_call: TRBJ2-1
d_call: NA

cdr3_aa: CASSQEERGADEQFF
cdr3_nt: TGCGCCAGCAGCCAAGAAGAGCGGGGGGCCGATGAGCAGTTCTTC
clone_size: NA
v_call: TRBV4-3
j_call: TRBJ2-1
d_call: TRBD2

cdr3_aa: CASSSGHRRATNEKLFF
cdr3_nt: TGTGCCAGCAGTAGCGGGCACAGGAGGGCAACTAATGAAAAACTGTTTTTT
clone_size: NA
v_call: TRBV2
j_call: TRBJ1-4
d_call: NA

cdr3_aa: CATSDLRIDNEQFF
cdr3_nt: TGTGCCACCAGTGACTTGAGGATAGACAATGAGCAGTTCTTC
clone_size: once
v_call: TRBV24-1
j_call: TRBJ2-1
d_call: NA

cdr3_aa: CASSTDRSGSQPQHF
cdr3_nt: TGTGCCAGTAGTACAGACAGATCCGGGAGTCAGCCCCAGCATTTT
clone_size: NA
v_call: TRBV19
j_call: TRBJ1-5
d_call: NA

cdr3_aa: CASSESSGGETQYF
cdr3_nt: TGCGCCAGCAGTGAGAGTAGCGGGGGTGAGACCCAGTACTTC
clone_size: NA
v_call: TRBV10-2
j_call: TRBJ2-5
d_call: TRBD2

cdr3_aa: CASSLWVGTDTQYF
cdr3_nt: TGTGCCAGCAGCTTATGGGTGGGCACAGATACGCAGTATTTT
clone_size: many
v_call: TRBV7-2
j_call: TRBJ2-3
d_call: NA

cdr3_aa: CASSVTGGRVTEAFF
cdr3_nt: TGTGCCAGCAGTGTGACAGGGGGCAGAGTCACTGAAGCTTTCTTT
clone_size: few
v_call: TRBV27
j_call: TRBJ1-1
d_call: TRBD1

cdr3_aa: CASSHPGRFTEAFF
cdr3_nt: TGCGCCAGCAGCCATCCCGGACGGTTCACTGAAGCTTTCTTT
clone_size: NA
v_call: TRBV4-1
j_call: TRBJ1-1
d_call: NA

cdr3_aa: CASSYSKIGEAFF
cdr3_nt: TGTGCCAGCAGTTACTCGAAAATTGGTGAAGCTTTCTTT
clone_size: NA
v_call: TRBV6-2/TRBV6-3
j_call: TRBJ1-1
d_call: NA

cdr3_aa: CASSGDMGTGYTF
cdr3_nt: TGTGCCAGCTCCGGTGATATGGGGACGGGCTACACCTTC
clone_size: NA
v_call: TRBV27
j_call: TRBJ1-2
d_call: NA

cdr3_aa: CASSISAVPTFSYEQYF
cdr3_nt: TGTGCCAGTAGTATCTCCGCGGTCCCGACTTTTTCCTACGAGCAGTACTTC
clone_size: NA
v_call: TRBV19
j_call: TRBJ2-7
d_call: NA

cdr3_aa: CASTLAGPDDEQFF
cdr3_nt: TGTGCCAGCACCCTAGCGGGGCCCGACGATGAGCAGTTCTTC
clone_size: NA
v_call: TRBV2
j_call: TRBJ2-1
d_call: TRBD2

cdr3_aa: CASSFGTGEIEQYF
cdr3_nt: TGTGCCAGCAGTTTTGGGACAGGGGAAATCGAGCAGTACTTC
clone_size: NA
v_call: TRBV27
j_call: TRBJ2-7
d_call: TRBD1

cdr3_aa: CASSLDTNEQYF
cdr3_nt: TGTGCCAGCAGCCTCGACACTAACGAGCAGTACTTC
clone_size: few
v_call: TRBV7-6
j_call: TRBJ2-7
d_call: NA

cdr3_aa: CASSPSAGGLLYNEQFF
cdr3_nt: TGTGCCAGCAGCCCATCGGCGGGGGGCCTCCTCTACAATGAGCAGTTCTTC
clone_size: few
v_call: TRBV12-3/TRBV12-4
j_call: TRBJ2-1
d_call: TRBD2

cdr3_aa: CSAGGSGVHQETQYF
cdr3_nt: TGCAGTGCTGGCGGTAGCGGGGTTCACCAAGAGACCCAGTACTTC
clone_size: NA
v_call: TRBV20-1
j_call: TRBJ2-5
d_call: TRBD2

cdr3_aa: CASSSTPPGWADTGELFF
cdr3_nt: TGTGCCAGCAGCTCCACCCCCCCAGGGTGGGCTGACACCGGGGAGCTGTTTTTT
clone_size: NA
v_call: TRBV5-4
j_call: TRBJ2-2
d_call: NA

cdr3_aa: CASKWTSLAESAQYF
cdr3_nt: TGTGCCAGCAAATGGACTAGCCTAGCCGAATCGGCCCAGTACTTC
clone_size: NA
v_call: TRBV2
j_call: TRBJ2-5
d_call: TRBD2

cdr3_aa: CASSPPARASGVNTGELCF
cdr3_nt: TGTGCCAGCTCACCACCGGCTAGGGCTAGCGGGGTGAACACCGGGGAGCTGTGTTTT
clone_size: NA
v_call: TRBV18
j_call: TRBJ2-2
d_call: TRBD2

cdr3_aa: CASSVDGNMNTEAFF
cdr3_nt: TGTGCCAGCAGCGTAGACGGGAACATGAACACTGAAGCTTTCTTT
clone_size: few
v_call: TRBV9
j_call: TRBJ1-1
d_call: NA

cdr3_aa: CASSQGRGPNTGELFF
cdr3_nt: TGCGCCAGCAGCCAAGGCCGGGGGCCGAACACCGGGGAGCTGTTTTTT
clone_size: NA
v_call: TRBV4-1
j_call: TRBJ2-2
d_call: NA

cdr3_aa: CASSYSDKPTATKTGETQYF
cdr3_nt: TGTGCCAGCAGTTACTCCGATAAACCGACAGCCACAAAAACTGGAGAGACCCAGTACTTC
clone_size: NA
v_call: TRBV6-2/TRBV6-3
j_call: TRBJ2-5
d_call: NA

cdr3_aa: CVSTDGGVGRSGTNEKLFF
cdr3_nt: TGTGTCAGCACCGACGGGGGGGTGGGCCGGTCGGGAACTAATGAAAAACTGTTTTTT
clone_size: NA
v_call: TRBV6-5
j_call: TRBJ1-4
d_call: NA

cdr3_aa: CASSFITAQRGNQPQHF
cdr3_nt: TGTGCCAGCAGTTTCATTACGGCACAGAGGGGCAATCAGCCCCAGCATTTT
clone_size: few
v_call: TRBV12-3/TRBV12-4
j_call: TRBJ1-5
d_call: NA

cdr3_aa: CASSSQEVKANYGYTF
cdr3_nt: TGTGCCAGCAGTTCACAGGAGGTGAAAGCTAACTATGGCTACACCTTC
clone_size: NA
v_call: TRBV6-6
j_call: TRBJ1-2
d_call: NA

cdr3_aa: CASSLYPNTEAFF
cdr3_nt: TGTGCCAGCAGCTTATACCCGAACACTGAAGCTTTCTTT
clone_size: many
v_call: TRBV5-5
j_call: TRBJ1-1
d_call: NA

cdr3_aa: CASSLDGPADPADGYTF
cdr3_nt: TGCGCCAGCAGCTTGGACGGTCCCGCGGACCCCGCCGATGGCTACACCTTC
clone_size: NA
v_call: TRBV5-1
j_call: TRBJ1-2
d_call: NA

cdr3_aa: CASSRGLALYNEQFF
cdr3_nt: TGTGCCAGCAGCCGAGGACTTGCGCTCTACAATGAGCAGTTCTTC
clone_size: NA
v_call: TRBV13
j_call: TRBJ2-1
d_call: NA

cdr3_aa: CASGLVDGNTGELFF
cdr3_nt: TGTGCTAGTGGTTTGGTAGACGGGAACACCGGGGAGCTGTTTTTT
clone_size: few
v_call: TRBV12-5
j_call: TRBJ2-2
d_call: NA

cdr3_aa: CATSTTGSSTDTQYF
cdr3_nt: TGTGCCACCAGCACCACCGGGAGCAGCACAGATACGCAGTATTTT
clone_size: NA
v_call: TRBV15
j_call: TRBJ2-3
d_call: NA

cdr3_aa: CSAPGGLAGREQFF
cdr3_nt: TGCAGTGCCCCCGGGGGGCTAGCGGGGAGGGAGCAGTTCTTC
clone_size: NA
v_call: TRBV20-1
j_call: TRBJ2-1
d_call: TRBD2

cdr3_aa: CASSLNQVPQETQYF
cdr3_nt: TGTGCCAGCAGCTTAAACCAAGTCCCCCAAGAGACCCAGTACTTC
clone_size: few
v_call: TRBV7-9
j_call: TRBJ2-5
d_call: NA

cdr3_aa: CASSLRISADTQYF
cdr3_nt: TGTGCCAGCAGCTTAAGGATCTCGGCGGATACGCAGTATTTT
clone_size: few
v_call: TRBV7-3
j_call: TRBJ2-3
d_call: NA

cdr3_aa: CASRRRLAGAPSTDTQYF
cdr3_nt: TGTGCCAGCAGGAGACGACTAGCGGGGGCACCTTCCACAGATACGCAGTATTTT
clone_size: many
v_call: TRBV27
j_call: TRBJ2-3
d_call: TRBD2

cdr3_aa: CASSSTFRGTGSTDTQYF
cdr3_nt: TGTGCCAGCAGCTCCACCTTTAGGGGGACGGGCAGCACAGATACGCAGTATTTT
clone_size: many
v_call: TRBV7-6
j_call: TRBJ2-3
d_call: NA

cdr3_aa: CASSQLDRAYTGELFF
cdr3_nt: TGTGCCAGCAGTCAATTAGACAGGGCTTACACCGGGGAGCTGTTTTTT
clone_size: few
v_call: TRBV6-2/TRBV6-3
j_call: TRBJ2-2
d_call: TRBD1

cdr3_aa: CASSYSTAQETQYF
cdr3_nt: TGTGCCAGCAGTTACTCGACAGCTCAAGAGACCCAGTACTTC
clone_size: many
v_call: TRBV6-6
j_call: TRBJ2-5
d_call: NA

cdr3_aa: CASSGRTGTGNTEAFF
cdr3_nt: TGTGCCAGCAGTGGCAGAACCGGGACAGGGAACACTGAAGCTTTCTTT
clone_size: many
v_call: TRBV25-1
j_call: TRBJ1-1
d_call: TRBD1

cdr3_aa: CASSPPTESNYGYTF
cdr3_nt: TGTGCCAGCAGCCCGCCGACGGAATCTAACTATGGCTACACCTTC
clone_size: few
v_call: TRBV7-9
j_call: TRBJ1-2
d_call: NA

cdr3_aa: CSATPSGGIYNEQFF
cdr3_nt: TGCAGTGCAACGCCTAGCGGGGGCATCTACAATGAGCAGTTCTTC
clone_size: NA
v_call: TRBV20-1
j_call: TRBJ2-1
d_call: TRBD2

cdr3_aa: CASHFRTYGYTF
cdr3_nt: TGTGCCAGCCATTTCCGAACTTACGGCTACACCTTC
clone_size: NA
v_call: TRBV19
j_call: TRBJ1-2
d_call: NA

cdr3_aa: CASSGSWASYEQYF
cdr3_nt: TGTGCCAGCAGCGGGAGTTGGGCCTCCTACGAGCAGTACTTC
clone_size: NA
v_call: TRBV7-9
j_call: TRBJ2-7
d_call: NA

cdr3_aa: CASILRGAGGNEAFF
cdr3_nt: TGTGCCAGCATCTTACGGGGGGCAGGGGGTAATGAAGCTTTCTTT
clone_size: NA
v_call: TRBV28
j_call: TRBJ1-1
d_call: TRBD1